The 27 T cell receptor beta chains listed next were all sequenced from one sample in a study of early T cells in non-severe SARS-CoV-2 infection. From the 5' RACE reads, TCRdb called clonotypes with MiXCR, one entry per CDR3 protein. The sample holds some 60,000 distinct CDR3 sequences, under 10% seen once. Sample: whole blood. The receptor set was obtained from an adult who was a healthcare worker with PCR-confirmed SARS-CoV-2 infection or an uninfected control (not recorded which).

This clonotype was observed a handful of times. The rearrangement uses TRBV9 and TRBJ1-4; TRBD1 is a possible D gene (5 bases). Deletions cut 2 bases from V and 4 bases from J, with 9 bases between. CDR3 size: 14 residues. The germline gives CDR1 SGDLS, CDR2 YYNGEE. The CDR3 loop reads CASSVFRDNEKLFF. The CDR3 nucleotides are TGTGCCAGCAGCGTGTTCAGGGATAATGAAAAACTGTTTTTT.

This clonotype showed up many times. The chain couples TRBV6-6 to TRBJ2-4, with D unclear. The germline CDR1 and CDR2 sequences are MNHNY and SVGAGI (reference sequence). Trimming stripped 4 bases from V and 0 bases from J, with 13 bases between. The CDR3 extends over 16 amino acids. CDR3 DNA: TGTGCCAGCAGTTCACAACAGACGGGAGCCAAAAACATTCAGTACTTC. Amino acids: CASSSQQTGAKNIQYF.

This clonotype was picked up many times. This rearrangement joins TRBV9 to TRBJ1-1; a weak D match, TRBD1 (6 bases). V dropped 4 bases and J dropped 1 base, with 14 bases sitting between them. The CDR3 is made up of 15 amino acids. Germline V lookup: CDR1 SGDLS, CDR2 YYNGEE. CDR3 DNA: TGTGCCAGCAGCCCGACAGGCCTCTCGAACACTGAAGCTTTCTTT. Protein: CASSPTGLSNTEAFF.

The chain couples TRBV10-2 to TRBJ2-2; 13 bases are shared with TRBD2. J was trimmed by 4 bases and V by 6 bases; bases with no gene match: 5. The CDR3 consists of 16 residues. Germline CDR1 reads WSHSY; CDR2 reads SAAADI. CDR3 in amino acids: CASRLAGGKGTGELFF. The CDR3, as DNA: TGCGCCAGCAGACTAGCGGGAGGGAAGGGCACCGGGGAGCTGTTTTTT.

This clonotype has a count of ten or more. The V gene is TRBV11-2, the J gene TRBJ2-1; 7 nucleotides align to TRBD2. Germline V CDR1 and CDR2: SGHAT, FQNNGV. With 4 bases clipped from V and 6 bases from J, the junction kept 6 bases outside the gene matches. CDR3 length: 14 amino acids. Here the CDR3 reads CASSSTSASNEQFF. CDR3 sequence (DNA): TGTGCCAGCAGCTCAACTAGCGCCTCCAATGAGCAGTTCTTC.

This clonotype was seen only a few times. V is TRBV6-6 and J is TRBJ2-1; the match to TRBD2 covers 8 bases. The CDR3 sequence is 17 residues long. V shed 0 bases, J shed 3 bases, and the junction held 7 bases outside the gene matches. Germline V CDR1 and CDR2: MNHNY, SVGAGI (reference sequence). For the CDR3, the DNA is TGTGCCAGCAGTTACTCGAAGCGGGAGCCCCGCTACAATGAGCAGTTCTTC. Encoded protein: CASSYSKREPRYNEQFF.

The CDR3 DNA is TGCAGCGTTGTAGGACTTCCCGGAAGGACTGAAGCTTTCTTT. Encoded protein: CSVVGLPGRTEAFF. The rearrangement joins TRBV29-1 to TRBJ1-1; no reliable D call. The CDR3 consists of 14 residues. Trimming cost V 4 bases and J 5 bases, with 17 bases left between them. Germline V lookup: CDR1 SQVTM, CDR2 ANQGSEA.

This clonotype appeared many times. This chain uses TRBV7-9 with TRBJ2-1; D gene unclear. V lost 3 bases and J 9 bases, leaving 3 bases between the germline ends. This CDR3 is 10 amino acids long. Germline V gene lookup returns CDR1 SEHNR and CDR2 FQNEAQ (reference sequence). CDR3 bases: TGTGCCAGCAGCTTTTCTGAGCAGTTCTTC. Translating it yields CASSFSEQFF. Together with reference TRBV7-9 and TRBJ2-1, the CDR3 gives the full variable domain: DTGVSQNPRHKITKRGQNVTFRCDPISEHNRLYWYRQTLGQGPEFLTYFQNEAQLEKSRLLSDRFSAERPKGSFSTLEIQRTEQGDSAMYLCASSFSEQFFGPGTRLTVL.

This clonotype was seen repeatedly, ten times or more. The rearrangement links TRBV3-1 to TRBJ1-2; D possibly corresponds to TRBD1 (6 bases). Germline lookup yields CDR1 LGHDT and CDR2 YNNKEL (reference sequence). This CDR3 has 16 amino acids. The V end was cut by 4 bases, the J end by 4 bases, with 19 bases between. The CDR3 bases are TGTGCCAGCAGCCTACAGGCGGGGGCGGGCTCCTATGGCTACACCTTC. Its protein is CASSLQAGAGSYGYTF.

This clonotype was recorded at least ten times. The chain uses TRBV10-3 and TRBJ2-3; no clear D. V was trimmed by 4 bases and J by 0 bases, leaving 5 bases between them. Germline loops: CDR1 ENHRY, CDR2 SYGVKD. The CDR3 loop spans 13 amino acids. This CDR3 is CAISAPSTDTQYF. The CDR3 nucleotides are TGTGCCATCAGTGCCCCTAGCACAGATACGCAGTATTTT.

This clonotype was picked up many times. V gene TRBV29-1 combines with J gene TRBJ2-3, with TRBD2 matching over 14 bases. CDR3 length: 15 residues. Germline-derived CDR1 and CDR2 are SQVTM and ANQGSEA. V trimming: 4 bases; J trimming: 6 bases; junction bases outside the gene matches: 6. The CDR3 DNA sequence: TGCAGCGTTGTGGGACTAGCGGGAGCGTGGGATACGCAGTATTTT. It translates to CSVVGLAGAWDTQYF.

This clonotype was observed at least ten times. This chain uses TRBV5-6 with TRBJ1-1; D gene ambiguous. The CDR3 is 13 residues long. The germline gives CDR1 SGHDT, CDR2 YYEEEE. V lost 1 base, J lost 4 bases, and 8 bases lay in between. CDR3 DNA: TGTGCCAGCAGCTTGAGTCCAGGCACTGAAGCTTTCTTT. This codes for CASSLSPGTEAFF.

The CDR3 nucleotides are TGCGCCAGCGGCCAGGGACAGAGTACCAAAAACATTCAGTACTTC. It encodes CASGQGQSTKNIQYF. The V call is TRBV5-1, the J call TRBJ2-4, with 7 bases fitting TRBD1. The CDR3 is 15 amino acids. The V gene's germline CDR1 is SGHRS and CDR2 YFSETQ. V shed 7 bases, J shed 2 bases, and the junction held 9 bases outside the gene matches.

This clonotype showed up many times. The V and J genes are TRBV12-3 or TRBV12-4 and TRBJ2-2; TRBD2 matches at 9 bases. V gave up 5 bases and J gave up 5 bases; unmatched junction bases: 9. This CDR3 region has 16 residues. Here the CDR3 reads CASSAHSGRGTGELFF. Here the CDR3 DNA reads TGTGCCAGCAGTGCACATAGCGGGAGAGGGACCGGGGAGCTGTTTTTT.

This clonotype was observed a few times. The chain recombines TRBV5-1 with TRBJ2-1; D is unresolved. Germline-derived CDR1 and CDR2 are SGHRS and YFSETQ. V dropped 0 bases and J dropped 10 bases, with 8 bases sitting between them. CDR3 length: 12 residues. CDR3 sequence: CASSLGSEEQFF. The DNA of the CDR3 is TGCGCCAGCAGCTTGGGCAGCGAGGAGCAGTTCTTC.

This chain connects TRBV6-5 to TRBJ2-1; TRBD2 is a possible D gene (5 bases). Germline V gene data show CDR1 as MNHEY and CDR2 as SVGAGI. Trimming took off 2 bases at V and 8 bases at J, with 13 bases between the two ends. The CDR3 is 14 residues long. For the CDR3, the DNA is TGTGCCAGCAGTTACGGACCTAGCTCCTATGAGCAGTTCTTC. Its protein is CASSYGPSSYEQFF.

This clonotype came up many times. The V and J genes are TRBV29-1 and TRBJ2-1; D is perhaps TRBD2 (6 bases). Trimming removed 7 bases at V and 4 bases at J, with 11 bases between. The germline CDR1 and CDR2 sequences are SQVTM and ANQGSEA. The CDR3 sequence is 12 residues long. The CDR3 loop is CSAGLTYNEQFF. Here the CDR3 DNA reads TGCAGCGCGGGACTGACATACAATGAGCAGTTCTTC.

The sample holds many counts of this clonotype. The chain has TRBV10-3 and TRBJ2-1, with D perhaps being TRBD1 or TRBD2 (7 bases each). Trimming removed 6 bases from V and 7 bases from J, with 13 bases in between. The germline V gene has CDR1 ENHRY and CDR2 SYGVKD. The CDR3 length is 13 residues. This chain's CDR3 is CAIRAQGGNEQFF. CDR3 in DNA: TGTGCCATCAGGGCCCAGGGGGGGAATGAGCAGTTCTTC.

Many counts were recorded for this clonotype. V gene TRBV4-1 combines with J gene TRBJ2-7; 8 bases match TRBD1. The CDR3 runs 17 residues. Unmatched junction bases numbered 15, after V lost 4 bases and J lost 4 bases. Germline CDR1 reads MGHRA; CDR2 reads YSYEKL. The chain's CDR3 is CASSRDIGQGVRYEQYF. The CDR3 DNA reads as TGCGCCAGCAGCCGAGATATCGGACAGGGAGTCAGGTACGAGCAGTACTTC.

The chain couples TRBV20-1 to TRBJ2-1; 7 positions match TRBD2. Germline values: CDR1 DFQATT, CDR2 SNEGSKA (reference sequence). This CDR3 region has 16 residues. V lost 1 base and J lost 4; bases outside the gene matches: 10. The CDR3 nucleotides read TGCAGTGCTAGAGGGGGTCGGGCTAGCGGATACAATGAGCAGTTCTTC. Translated: CSARGGRASGYNEQFF.

The rearrangement links TRBV29-1 to TRBJ2-1; TRBD2 matches 10 bases. Germline-derived CDR1 and CDR2 are SQVTM and ANQGSEA. With V trimmed by 4 bases and J by 2 bases, 8 bases remained unmatched. The CDR3 length is 16 residues. CDR3 amino acids: CSVGRASGRAYNEQFF. CDR3 nucleotide sequence: TGCAGCGTTGGAAGGGCTAGCGGGAGAGCCTACAATGAGCAGTTCTTC.

The table lists this clonotype with a few counts. The chain has TRBV18 and TRBJ2-5; 14 nucleotides line up with TRBD2. This CDR3 contains 16 residues. Trimming cost V 3 bases and J 6 bases; bases outside gene matches: 6. Germline-derived CDR1 and CDR2 are KGHSH and LQKENI. The DNA for the CDR3 is TGTGCCAGCTCACCGCCGGGACTAGCGGGAGAAAAGACCCAGTACTTC. Residues: CASSPPGLAGEKTQYF. Together with reference TRBV18 and TRBJ2-5, the CDR3 gives the full variable domain: NAGVMQNPRHLVRRRGQEARLRCSPMKGHSHVYWYRQLPEEGLKFMVYLQKENIIDESGMPKERFSAEFPKEGPSILRIQQVVRGDSAAYFCASSPPGLAGEKTQYFGPGTRLLVL.

This clonotype occurred a few times. The chain joins TRBV20-1 to TRBJ2-3; 11 bases match TRBD2. J was trimmed by 5 bases and V by 1 base; bases with no gene match: 8. The germline V gene has CDR1 DFQATT and CDR2 SNEGSKA (reference sequence). The CDR3 length is 16 residues. The CDR3 DNA reads as TGCAGTGCTAGAGCGGGGGGACTAGCGGCGGGAGATACGCAGTATTTT. It specifies CSARAGGLAAGDTQYF.

This clonotype was counted many times. The chain joins TRBV20-1 to TRBJ2-1, with a tentative D call TRBD1 (5 bases). Trimming took off 6 bases at V and 12 bases at J, with 27 bases between the two ends. This CDR3 is built from 15 residues. The germline gives CDR1 DFQATT, CDR2 SNEGSKA (reference sequence). The CDR3 sequence: CSAYNLDSPSSWQFF. The CDR3 nucleotides are TGCAGTGCGTATAACCTAGACAGTCCCAGCTCATGGCAGTTCTTC.

This clonotype was detected ten times or more. The chain is built from TRBV3-1 and TRBJ2-2; tentatively, D is TRBD2 (6 bases). From germline, CDR1 is LGHDT and CDR2 YNNKEL (reference sequence). V gave up 3 bases and J gave up 4 bases, with 9 bases separating them. There are 14 residues in the CDR3. The CDR3 region has the DNA TGTGCCAGCAGCCAGATAGCGGTCACCGGGGAGCTGTTTTTT. Its translation is CASSQIAVTGELFF. Looking up the rest from reference TRBV3-1 and TRBJ2-2 gives the full variable domain: DTAVSQTPKYLVTQMGNDKSIKCEQNLGHDTMYWYKQDSKKFLKIMFSYNNKELIINETVPNRFSPKSPDKAHLNLHINSLELGDSAVYFCASSQIAVTGELFFGEGSRLTVL.

The chain couples TRBV20-1 to TRBJ2-3; D unclear. The germline gives CDR1 DFQATT, CDR2 SNEGSKA (reference sequence). The CDR3 spans 13 residues. The V gene lost 6 bases and the J gene lost 4 bases, with 14 bases spanning the gap. DNA for the CDR3: TGCAGTGCCCCCAAGGGAAGCGCAGATACGCAGTATTTT. This gives the protein CSAPKGSADTQYF.

This clonotype was picked up many times. The chain joins TRBV6-6 to TRBJ1-2; D is perhaps TRBD1 (5 bases). Between the trimmed V and J ends, which lost 6 bases and 2 bases, there was a span of 10 bases. Germline CDR1 MNHNY, CDR2 SVGAGI (reference sequence). The CDR3 spans 13 residues. The DNA for the CDR3 is TGTGCCAGCAGCCGAGGGGAGAACTATGGCTACACCTTC. Protein product: CASSRGENYGYTF.